This T cell receptor (beta chain) was identified during a study of radiotherapy plus CTLA-4 blockade in lung cancer. For the study at large: Objective response was observed in roughly 17% of patients, and disease control in 30% to 35%.

Turning to this clone: Its antigen is not identified.

The study gave focal radiation plus ipilimumab CTLA-4 blockade to patients with chemo-refractory metastatic non-small-cell lung cancer. CDR1 and CDR2 (germline): MNHEY, SMNVEV (reference sequence). Trimming at V came to 0 bases and at J to 1 base, leaving 4 bases not matched to a gene. This CDR3 region has 16 residues. Clones were sequenced by immunoSEQ multiplex PCR, and TCRdb holds only the in-frame ones, with some missing. The sample yields 65,000 to 95,000 clones, over 75% seen once. Study results and limitations: Early blood T cell clone dynamics reportedly forecast response best, with interferon-beta. Tumor-derived TCR clones expanded in blood after radiotherapy plus ipilimumab.

This clonotype was obtained from a human donor with non-small cell lung cancer that progressed on radiotherapy plus ipilimumab. The V and J genes are TRBV27 and TRBJ2-3; 7 nucleotides align to TRBD2. The starting material was peripheral blood, obtained from a patient treated with radiotherapy plus ipilimumab. DNA for the CDR3: TGTGCCAGCAGTTTATCGGCGCTAGCGGGCACAGATACGCAGTATTTT. Amino acid sequence: CASSLSALAGTDTQYF.